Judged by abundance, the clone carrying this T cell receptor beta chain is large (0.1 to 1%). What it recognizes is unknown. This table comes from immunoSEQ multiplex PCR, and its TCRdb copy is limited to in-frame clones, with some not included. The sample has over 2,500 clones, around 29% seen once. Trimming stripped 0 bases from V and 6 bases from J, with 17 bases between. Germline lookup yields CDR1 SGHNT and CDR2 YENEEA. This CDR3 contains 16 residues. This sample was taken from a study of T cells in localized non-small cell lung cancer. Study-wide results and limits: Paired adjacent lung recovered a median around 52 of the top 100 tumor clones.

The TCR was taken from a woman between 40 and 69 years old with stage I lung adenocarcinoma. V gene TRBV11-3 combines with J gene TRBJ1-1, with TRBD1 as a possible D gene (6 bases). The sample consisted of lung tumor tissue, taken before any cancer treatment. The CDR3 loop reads CASSLEVAGGVAEAFF. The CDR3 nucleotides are TGTGCCAGCAGCTTAGAGGTGGCTGGGGGCGTAGCTGAAGCTTTCTTT.